These 23 T cell receptor beta chains came from one sample sequenced in a study of monozygotic twins with cystic fibrosis. Repertoires were generated with immunoSEQ multiplex PCR, while TCRdb's copy carries only in-frame clones and drops some. The sample contains over 10,000 clones, 70% to 90% of which appear only once. The sequenced sample consisted of blood. The receptors come from a man in his late teens or twenties with cystic fibrosis.

The chain employs TRBV27 and TRBJ2-3, with TRBD1 identical over 7 bases. Germline CDR1 MNHEY, CDR2 SMNVEV (reference sequence). V was pared by 7 bases and J by 0 bases, with 10 bases of the junction left unmatched. The CDR3 runs to 16 residues. This chain's CDR3 is CASTYRGTSSTDTQYF. DNA for the CDR3: TGTGCCAGCACCTACAGGGGAACTTCTAGCACAGATACGCAGTATTTT.

This chain uses TRBV6-5 with TRBJ2-1; 11 bases fit TRBD2. The CDR3 has 15 amino acids. Germline values: CDR1 MNHEY, CDR2 SVGAGI. V was clipped by 6 bases and J by 3 bases; unmatched bases: 4. CDR3 in DNA: TGTGCCAGCAGCCCGGGACTAGCGGTCTACAATGAGCAGTTCTTC. The encoded protein is CASSPGLAVYNEQFF.

The chain couples TRBV9 to TRBJ2-1, with 16 nucleotides matching TRBD2. Germline CDR1 and CDR2: SGDLS and YYNGEE. This CDR3 is 18 amino acids long. V lost 0 bases and J lost 5; bases outside the gene matches: 5. CDR3: CASSVGSGTSGRDNEQFF. The CDR3 bases are TGTGCCAGCAGCGTAGGGTCCGGGACTAGCGGGAGGGACAATGAGCAGTTCTTC.

The genes are TRBV6-1 and TRBJ2-5; either TRBD1 or TRBD2 may fit D (6 bases each). The ends were cut back, 0 bases at V and 5 bases at J, with 10 bases in the middle. The CDR3 covers 14 residues. Germline V gene lookup returns CDR1 MNHNS and CDR2 SASEGT. The CDR3 region is CASSEAGAGETQYF. The CDR3 DNA follows: TGTGCCAGCAGTGAAGCGGGGGCGGGGGAGACCCAGTACTTC.

The rearrangement links TRBV7-2 to TRBJ2-1; 7 bases fit TRBD2. Per the germline V gene, CDR1 is SGHTA and CDR2 is FQGNSA. V lost 5 bases to trimming and J lost 10 bases; unmatched junction nucleotides: 8. The CDR3 has 13 residues. CDR3 DNA sequence: TGTGCCAGCAGCCCCCGGGCTAGCGGAGAGCAGTTCTTC. As protein: CASSPRASGEQFF. Complete variable domain (other parts from reference TRBV7-2 and TRBJ2-1): GAGVSQSPSNKVTEKGKDVELRCDPISGHTALYWYRQSLGQGLEFLIYFQGNSAPDKSGLPSDRFSAERTGGSVSTLTIQRTQQEDSAVYLCASSPRASGEQFFGPGTRLTVL.

The genes are TRBV30 and TRBJ2-7; D unclear. Germline CDR1 reads GTSNPN; CDR2 reads SVGIG (reference sequence). V lost 1 base and J lost 4, with 5 bases in between. This CDR3 has 11 amino acids. The CDR3: CAWSDSYEQYF. The CDR3 bases are TGTGCCTGGAGTGATTCTTACGAGCAGTACTTC.

The chain recombines TRBV12-5 with TRBJ2-3; D ambiguous. The germline V gene has CDR1 LGHNT and CDR2 FRNRAP. V was clipped by 6 bases and J by 3 bases, with 13 bases between them. CDR3 length: 14 residues. DNA for the CDR3: TGTGCTAGTGGCTCTAACGGGCGGACAGATACGCAGTATTTT. This encodes CASGSNGRTDTQYF.

The V gene is TRBV7-6, the J gene TRBJ2-1, with D possibly matching TRBD1 (6 bases). Trimming shortened V by 4 bases and J by 2 bases, and 12 bases separated the two germline ends. This CDR3 comprises 15 residues. Germline V gene sequence: CDR1 SGHVS, CDR2 FNYEAQ. CDR3 in amino acids: CASSWDTIPYNEQFF. DNA of the CDR3: TGTGCCAGCAGCTGGGACACCATCCCCTACAATGAGCAGTTCTTC.

The genes are TRBV6-1 and TRBJ2-7; D is undetermined. V was clipped by 2 bases and J by 1 base, with 12 bases between them. CDR3 length: 15 residues. The germline gives CDR1 MNHNS, CDR2 SASEGT. The chain's CDR3 is CASSELAGKSYEQYF. CDR3 nucleotides: TGTGCCAGCAGTGAATTGGCAGGTAAATCCTACGAGCAGTACTTC.

The CDR3 DNA is TGCGCCAGCAGCCAAGTTATCGCTCCTTCCTATGGCTACACCTTC. Translation: CASSQVIAPSYGYTF. This chain uses TRBV4-3 with TRBJ1-2; D uncertain. CDR1 LGHNA and CDR2 YSLEER come from the germline V gene. The CDR3 is 15 amino acids. Trimming cost V 1 base and J 4 bases, with 13 bases left between them.

This rearrangement joins TRBV14 to TRBJ2-1, with 12 bases fitting TRBD2. CDR1 and CDR2 from the germline V gene are SGHDN and FVKESK. The J segment lost 6 bases and the V segment lost 0 bases, leaving 15 bases of the junction unmatched. The CDR3 is 20 residues long. The CDR3 DNA sequence: TGTGCCAGCAGCCAAGACCGGCTAGCGGGAGGGCCTCGGGGGGTCAATGAGCAGTTCTTC. It encodes CASSQDRLAGGPRGVNEQFF.

The chain joins TRBV7-6 to TRBJ1-4, with 9 nucleotides matching TRBD1. Germline-derived CDR1 and CDR2 are SGHVS and FNYEAQ. CDR3 size: 15 residues. Germline trimming cut 5 bases from V and 8 bases from J; bases unmatched to any gene: 9. As DNA, the CDR3 is TGTGCCAGCAGCCTAACTGGGACAGGGAGAGAAAAACTGTTTTTT. Residues: CASSLTGTGREKLFF. Full variable domain (outside the CDR3, taken from reference TRBV7-6 and TRBJ1-4): GAGVSQSPRYKVTKRGQDVALRCDPISGHVSLYWYRQALGQGPEFLTYFNYEAQQDKSGLPNDRFSAERPEGSISTLTIQRTEQRDSAMYRCASSLTGTGREKLFFGSGTQLSVL.

The V gene is TRBV6-5, the J gene TRBJ2-7; D possibly corresponds to TRBD1 (6 bases). V lost 6 bases, J lost 1 base, and 16 bases lay in between. Germline V lookup: CDR1 MNHEY, CDR2 SVGAGI. CDR3 length equals 15 residues. CDR3 loop: CASRYRALTSYEQYF. The CDR3 nucleotides read TGTGCCAGCAGATACAGGGCGCTGACGTCCTACGAGCAGTACTTC.

The chain carries TRBV10-3 and TRBJ2-7, with 13 bases fitting TRBD2. The germline V gene has CDR1 ENHRY and CDR2 SYGVKD. The V and J ends lost 0 bases and 3 bases, in that order; junction bases with no gene match: 14. CDR3 length: 20 amino acids. CDR3 bases: TGTGCCATCAGTGAGTCGGGTCAGAAAACTAGCGGGAGGGTAGACTACGAGCAGTACTTC. Residues: CAISESGQKTSGRVDYEQYF.

This rearrangement joins TRBV15 to TRBJ1-4, with D uncertain. CDR3 length: 18 residues. CDR1 LNHNV and CDR2 YYDKDF come from the germline V gene (reference sequence). V was shortened by 1 base and J by 0 bases, with 15 bases between the two germline ends. The CDR3 here is CATSRGSLLIATNEKLFF. Here the CDR3 DNA reads TGTGCCACCAGCAGAGGTTCCCTTCTAATTGCAACTAATGAAAAACTGTTTTTT.

V and J are TRBV7-9 and TRBJ2-6, with 7 nucleotides matching TRBD1. This CDR3 is 18 amino acids long. J was trimmed by 0 bases and V by 4 bases; bases with no gene match: 9. Looked up from germline, CDR1 is SEHNR and CDR2 is FQNEAQ (reference sequence). CDR3 in amino acids: CASSSLTGQSSGANVLTF. The CDR3 coding sequence is TGTGCCAGCAGCTCCCTGACAGGGCAAAGCTCTGGGGCCAACGTCCTGACTTTC.

The gene calls are TRBV11-2 and TRBJ2-2; D call uncertain. Trimming shortened V by 3 bases and J by 0 bases, and 8 bases separated the two germline ends. Germline V gene lookup returns CDR1 SGHAT and CDR2 FQNNGV. The CDR3 sequence is 15 residues long. This CDR3 is CASSLFITNTGELFF. The CDR3 DNA follows: TGTGCCAGCAGCTTGTTCATTACGAACACCGGGGAGCTGTTTTTT.

V usage is TRBV11-1 and J usage is TRBJ2-5; D not certain. V shed 1 base and J shed 4 bases, with 7 bases lying between them. Germline V lookup: CDR1 SGHAT, CDR2 FQDESV (reference sequence). The CDR3 loop spans 13 amino acids. This chain's CDR3 is CASSLVGVETQYF. The CDR3 DNA is TGTGCCAGCAGCTTAGTGGGCGTAGAGACCCAGTACTTC.

J is TRBJ2-4 and V is TRBV6-5; a possible D gene is TRBD2 (7 bases). Germline CDR1 is MNHEY and CDR2 is SVGAGI. This CDR3 is built from 15 residues. V gave up 6 bases and J gave up 6 bases, with 18 bases separating them. The CDR3, as DNA: TGTGCCAGCAGCCAGGGCGGGGGAGGGGGAAACATTCAGTACTTC. The encoded protein is CASSQGGGGGNIQYF.

With regard to this clone: The sample contains more than one DNA sequence encoding this CDR3. The chain recombines TRBV7-2 with TRBJ2-7, with a weak D call TRBD2 (5 bases). Germline loops: CDR1 SGHTA, CDR2 FQGNSA. V was clipped by 5 bases and J by 1 base, with 9 bases between them. The length of the CDR3 is 13 residues. CDR3 in DNA: TGTGCCAGCAGCCCACGGGGATCCTACGAGCAGTACTTC. This encodes CASSPRGSYEQYF.

The V call is TRBV5-1, the J call TRBJ2-4; possible D gene TRBD1, 6 bases. The CDR3 is 12 amino acids. CDR1 is SGHRS, CDR2 YFSETQ, per germline. Trimming shortened V by 4 bases and J by 6 bases, and 8 bases separated the two germline ends. The CDR3 coding sequence is TGCGCCAGCAGCCCGGACAGAAACATTCAGTACTTC. Its protein product is CASSPDRNIQYF.

This clone was picked up a small number of times. The chain joins TRBV15 to TRBJ1-2; TRBD1 matches at 9 bases. The trim removed 5 bases at V and 4 bases at J, leaving 2 bases unmatched. The germline V gene has CDR1 LNHNV and CDR2 YYDKDF (reference sequence). The CDR3 consists of 13 residues. DNA of the CDR3: TGTGCCACCAGCGGACAGGGGACCTATGGCTACACCTTC. The encoded protein is CATSGQGTYGYTF.

The chain recombines TRBV5-5 with TRBJ1-4; perhaps TRBD1 as D (5 bases). Germline V gene sequence: CDR1 SGHKS, CDR2 YYEKEE (reference sequence). Between the trimmed V and J ends, which lost 0 bases and 8 bases, there was a span of 14 bases. CDR3 length: 15 residues. CDR3 DNA sequence: TGTGCCAGCAGCTTGGAGAAGGGGAGGGGAGAAAAACTGTTTTTT. Residues: CASSLEKGRGEKLFF.